The sequence of this TCR beta chain was determined in a study of blood T cells in healthy people across ages. The table lists this clonotype with many counts. Antigen unknown. Through a sample-barcoded 5' primer and a J-beta primer mix, a second PCR was run for about 6 to 12 cycles. TCRdb reanalysed the 5' RACE reads using MiXCR and keeps one entry per CDR3 protein. The sample lists 1.6 million or so distinct CDR3 sequences, about 35% occurring once. The study's findings and limits: The study found more naive CD4+ cells and higher diversity in long-lived than aged donors. When one million T cells were used, diversity estimates were thought to be underestimates.

This clonotype was sampled from a woman in her twenties or thirties in good health. The sequencing sample was made of blood.

The CDR3 reads CASSSGQGAYTEAFF. The CDR3 nucleotides read TGCGCCAGCAGCTCCGGACAGGGGGCATATACTGAAGCTTTCTTT. The J gene is TRBJ1-1, the V gene TRBV5-1, with 11 bases fitting TRBD1. Germline-derived CDR1 and CDR2 are SGHRS and YFSETQ. The CDR3 covers 15 residues. Trimming at V came to 3 bases and at J to 5 bases, leaving 6 bases not matched to a gene.